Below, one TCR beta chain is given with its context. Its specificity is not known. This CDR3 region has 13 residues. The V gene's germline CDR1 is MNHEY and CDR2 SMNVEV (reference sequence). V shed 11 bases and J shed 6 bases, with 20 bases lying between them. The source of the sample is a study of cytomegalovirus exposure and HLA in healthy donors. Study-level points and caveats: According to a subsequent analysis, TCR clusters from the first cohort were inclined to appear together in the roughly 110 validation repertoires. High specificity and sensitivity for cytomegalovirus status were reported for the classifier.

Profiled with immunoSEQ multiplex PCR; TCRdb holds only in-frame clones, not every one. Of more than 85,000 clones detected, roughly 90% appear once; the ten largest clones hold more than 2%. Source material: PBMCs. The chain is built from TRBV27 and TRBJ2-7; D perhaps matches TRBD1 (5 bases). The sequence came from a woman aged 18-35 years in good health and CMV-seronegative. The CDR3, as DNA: TGTGCCCGCCCTGGGGCTGCACGGGTCGAGCAGTACTTC. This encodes CARPGAARVEQYF.